A few counts support the clone carrying this TCR beta chain. Germline CDR1 and CDR2: KGHSH and LQKENI. This CDR3 contains 17 residues. The V end lost 6 bases, the J end lost 0 bases, and 18 bases lay between the germline ends. Reverse transcribing all isolated RNA meant expressed TCRB transcripts were sequenced. Data came from immunoSEQ multiplex PCR; TCRdb stores just in-frame clones and leaves some out. The sample has hundreds of thousands of clones, 10% to 12% seen once; the top ten hold more than 0.045%. These data belong to a study of beta chain features in type 1 diabetes. The source of this sequence is a woman aged 18-29 years in good health. The chain uses TRBV18 and TRBJ1-3; a possible D gene is TRBD1 (5 bases). The sequencing sample was made of naive CD4+ T cells from blood. The CDR3 loop reads CASSRSGTVVSGNTIYF. CDR3 nucleotides: TGTGCCAGCTCTCGATCCGGGACGGTGGTCTCTGGAAACACCATATATTTT.